The 2 T cell receptor beta chains in this list originate from one sample, sequenced in a study of OX40 agonist ivuxolimab in advanced cancers. Generated by immunoSEQ multiplex PCR, the TCRdb table keeps only in-frame clones and is missing some. In the table there are some 70,000 clones, around 81% of which are singletons. The material was CD4+ or CD8+ T cells sorted from blood, obtained in a trial of the OX40 agonist ivuxolimab. Receptor source: an adult with an advanced solid tumor such as melanoma, head and neck, liver or kidney cancer.

The chain has TRBV11-2 and TRBJ2-3, with D hard to call. The CDR3 is 12 amino acids. The germline V gene has CDR1 SGHAT and CDR2 FQNNGV. Trimming stripped 0 bases from V and 5 bases from J, with 3 bases between. The DNA of the CDR3 is TGTGCCAGCAGCTTAGAGGGAGATACGCAGTATTTT. It codes for CASSLEGDTQYF. Based on the CDR3 plus reference TRBV11-2 and TRBJ2-3, the full variable domain is EAGVAQSPRYKIIEKRQSVAFWCNPISGHATLYWYQQILGQGPKLLIQFQNNGVVDDSQLPKDRFSAERLKGVDSTLKIQPAKLEDSAVYLCASSLEGDTQYFGPGTRLTVL.

The chain recombines TRBV7-3 with TRBJ2-7, with 9 bases that match TRBD1. The J segment lost 4 bases and the V segment lost 3 bases, leaving 13 bases of the junction unmatched. CDR3 length: 17 residues. CDR1 and CDR2 (germline): SGHTA, FQGTGA. The CDR3 spells CASSFTQGQGKTYEQYV. The DNA for the CDR3 is TGTGCCAGCAGCTTTACTCAGGGACAGGGAAAGACGTACGAGCAGTACGTC.